This T cell receptor beta chain was sequenced during a study of graft-versus-host responses after intestinal transplantation. Study-wide results and caveats: Recipient marrow held GvH clones, some first seen in ileum or blood. Elevated graft-versus-host to host-versus-graft clonal ratios in allografts were recorded for patients with graft-donor T cell macrochimerism. Early HvG declines after transplant were associated with peak circulating GvH clone levels.

Generated by immunoSEQ multiplex PCR, the TCRdb table keeps only in-frame clones and is missing some. The sample gives fewer than 20,000 clones, over 70% of which show up once; under 3.5% is in the top ten. Lymphocytes from graft epithelium and lamina propria were isolated. From germline, CDR1 is SGDLS and CDR2 YYNGEE. The CDR3 has 15 amino acids. Remarks on this clone: Its specificity is not known.

The source of this sequence is a human patient who received an intestinal transplant, so some T cells may come from the graft donor. This chain connects TRBV9 to TRBJ2-5; the D call may be TRBD1 or TRBD2 (5 bases each). The J call is in doubt because the DNA end fits TRBJ2-7 better. Specimen: ileum tissue, collected 14 days after transplant. This CDR3 is CASSVGLGPTYEQYF. CDR3 DNA sequence: TGTGCCAGCAGCGTAGGCCTGGGACCGACCTACGAGCAGTACTTC.